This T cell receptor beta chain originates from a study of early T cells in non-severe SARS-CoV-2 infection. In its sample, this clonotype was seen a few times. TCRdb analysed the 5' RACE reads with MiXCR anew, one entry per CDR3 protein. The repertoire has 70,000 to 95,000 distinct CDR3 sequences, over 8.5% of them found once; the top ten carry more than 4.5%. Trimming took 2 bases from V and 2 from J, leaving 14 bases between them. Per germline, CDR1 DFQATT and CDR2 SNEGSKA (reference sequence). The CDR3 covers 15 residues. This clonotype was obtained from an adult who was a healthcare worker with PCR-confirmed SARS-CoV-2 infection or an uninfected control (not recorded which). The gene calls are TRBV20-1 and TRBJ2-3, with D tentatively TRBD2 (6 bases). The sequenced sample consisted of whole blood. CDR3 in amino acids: CSARKRLEDTDTQYF. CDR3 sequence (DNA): TGCAGTGCTAGAAAGCGACTAGAAGACACAGATACGCAGTATTTT.